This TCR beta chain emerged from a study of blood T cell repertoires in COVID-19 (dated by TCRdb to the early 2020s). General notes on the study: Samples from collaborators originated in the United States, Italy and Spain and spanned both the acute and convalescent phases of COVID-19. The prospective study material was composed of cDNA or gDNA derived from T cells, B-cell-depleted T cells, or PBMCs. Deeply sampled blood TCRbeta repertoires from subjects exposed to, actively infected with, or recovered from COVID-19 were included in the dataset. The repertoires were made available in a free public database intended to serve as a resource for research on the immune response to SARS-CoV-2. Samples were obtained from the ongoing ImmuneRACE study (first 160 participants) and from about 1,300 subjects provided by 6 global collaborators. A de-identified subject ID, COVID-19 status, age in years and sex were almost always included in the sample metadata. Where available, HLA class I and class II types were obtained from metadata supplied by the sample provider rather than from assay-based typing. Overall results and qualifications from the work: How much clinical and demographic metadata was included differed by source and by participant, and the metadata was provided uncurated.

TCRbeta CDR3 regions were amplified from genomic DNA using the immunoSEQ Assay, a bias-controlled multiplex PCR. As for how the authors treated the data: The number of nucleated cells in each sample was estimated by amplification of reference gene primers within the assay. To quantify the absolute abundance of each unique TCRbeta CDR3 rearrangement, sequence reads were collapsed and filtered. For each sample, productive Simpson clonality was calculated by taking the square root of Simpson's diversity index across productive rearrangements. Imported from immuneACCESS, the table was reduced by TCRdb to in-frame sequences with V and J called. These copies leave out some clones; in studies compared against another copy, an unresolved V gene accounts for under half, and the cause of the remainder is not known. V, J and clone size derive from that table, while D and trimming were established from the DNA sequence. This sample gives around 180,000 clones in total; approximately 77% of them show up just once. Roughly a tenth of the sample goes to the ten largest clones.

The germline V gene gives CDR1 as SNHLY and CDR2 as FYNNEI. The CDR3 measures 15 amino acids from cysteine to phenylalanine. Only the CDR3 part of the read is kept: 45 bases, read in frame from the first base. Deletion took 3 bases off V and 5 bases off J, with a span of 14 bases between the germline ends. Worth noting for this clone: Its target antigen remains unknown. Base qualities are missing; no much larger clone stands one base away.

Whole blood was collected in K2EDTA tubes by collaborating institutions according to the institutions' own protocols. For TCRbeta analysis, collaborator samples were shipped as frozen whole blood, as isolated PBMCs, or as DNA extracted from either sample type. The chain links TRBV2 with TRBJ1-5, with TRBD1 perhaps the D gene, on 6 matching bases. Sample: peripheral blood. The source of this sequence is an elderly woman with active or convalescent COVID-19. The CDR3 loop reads CASSEQGRTDQPQHF. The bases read TGTGCCAGCAGTGAGCAGGGGCGGACTGATCAGCCCCAGCATTTT. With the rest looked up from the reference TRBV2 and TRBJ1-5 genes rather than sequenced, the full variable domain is EPEVTQTPSHQVTQMGQEVILRCVPISNHLYFYWYRQILGQKVEFLVSFYNNEISEKSEIFDDQFSVERPDGSNFTLKIRSTKLEDSAMYFCASSEQGRTDQPQHFGDGTRLSIL.